The rows below give T cell receptor beta chains drawn from one sample of a study of blood T cell repertoires in COVID-19. Measured with immunoSEQ multiplex PCR; TCRdb has only the in-frame clones, and not every one. The sample lists hundreds of thousands of clones; roughly 90% were seen once. Sequenced sample: peripheral blood. These receptors originate from a woman aged 25 to 39 with acute or convalescent COVID-19. The CDR3 runs from the conserved cysteine through the conserved F or W. D genes are given only for firm matches. Part of the rows lack a size; the others show once, few, many or a class for expanded clones.

V: TRBV19
size: .
J: TRBJ2-7
D: .
CDR3: CASSITDTYEQYF
DNA: TGTGCCAGTAGTATCACAGATACCTACGAGCAGTACTTC

V: TRBV2
size: .
J: TRBJ2-1
D: .
CDR3: CASHRGLHNEQFF
DNA: TGTGCCAGCCACCGGGGGTTGCACAATGAGCAGTTCTTC

V: TRBV27
size: .
J: TRBJ1-2
D: TRBD1
CDR3: CASSLQGASYGYTF
DNA: TGTGCCAGCAGTTTACAGGGGGCATCATATGGCTACACCTTC

V: TRBV6-1
size: .
J: TRBJ2-7
D: .
CDR3: CASSDVRTESSSYEQYF
DNA: TGTGCCAGCAGTGATGTCAGGACTGAATCGAGCTCCTACGAGCAGTACTTC

V: TRBV3-1/TRBV3-2
size: few
J: TRBJ2-2
D: .
CDR3: CASSQAWARYTGELFF
DNA: TGTGCCAGCAGCCAAGCATGGGCTCGGTACACCGGGGAGCTGTTTTTT

V: TRBV28
size: .
J: TRBJ2-3
D: .
CDR3: CASSLAPRNPTDTQYF
DNA: TGTGCCAGCAGTTTAGCCCCGAGAAATCCCACAGATACGCAGTATTTT

V: TRBV9
size: .
J: TRBJ2-1
D: TRBD2
CDR3: CASSVALSGGASGEQFF
DNA: TGTGCCAGCAGCGTAGCCCTGAGCGGGGGGGCATCCGGTGAGCAGTTCTTC

V: TRBV7-2
size: .
J: TRBJ2-5
D: .
CDR3: CASSLYRETQYF
DNA: TGTGCCAGCAGCTTATATCGAGAGACCCAGTACTTC

V: TRBV5-1
size: .
J: TRBJ1-1
D: .
CDR3: CASSLTVNTEAFF
DNA: TGCGCCAGCAGCCTGACAGTCAACACTGAAGCTTTCTTT

V: TRBV6-2/TRBV6-3
size: few
J: TRBJ1-1
D: .
CDR3: CASSPILGRGTEAFF
DNA: TGTGCCAGCAGTCCGATTCTAGGAAGGGGGACTGAAGCTTTCTTT

V: TRBV18
size: .
J: TRBJ2-7
D: .
CDR3: CASSLGSAMIYEQYF
DNA: TGTGCCAGCTCACTAGGCAGCGCGATGATCTACGAGCAGTACTTC

V: TRBV19
size: .
J: TRBJ2-1
D: TRBD2
CDR3: CASSISGSAYNEQFF
DNA: TGTGCCAGTAGTATTAGCGGGAGCGCCTACAATGAGCAGTTCTTC

V: TRBV2
size: .
J: TRBJ1-5
D: TRBD1
CDR3: CASSLGQGVQPQHF
DNA: TGTGCCAGCAGTCTCGGACAGGGCGTTCAGCCCCAGCATTTT

V: TRBV20-1
size: .
J: TRBJ2-7
D: .
CDR3: CSASGTGGLEQYF
DNA: TGCAGTGCTAGTGGGACTGGGGGCCTCGAGCAGTACTTC

V: TRBV2
size: .
J: TRBJ1-1
D: .
CDR3: CASSGGKNTEAFF
DNA: TGTGCCAGCAGCGGGGGAAAGAACACTGAAGCTTTCTTT

V: TRBV11-2
size: .
J: TRBJ2-5
D: TRBD1
CDR3: CASSSFLRGQRETQYF
DNA: TGTGCCAGCAGCTCCTTCCTCAGGGGGCAGAGGGAGACCCAGTACTTC

V: TRBV18
size: .
J: TRBJ2-3
D: TRBD1
CDR3: CASSPRIQGLPTDTQYF
DNA: TGTGCCAGCTCACCACGGATACAGGGGCTCCCTACAGATACGCAGTATTTT

V: TRBV7-9
size: few
J: TRBJ1-5
D: TRBD1
CDR3: CASSLYAPARDRDGPQHF
DNA: TGTGCCAGCAGCTTATACGCCCCCGCCCGGGACAGGGATGGGCCCCAGCATTTT

V: TRBV15
size: .
J: TRBJ2-1
D: TRBD2
CDR3: CATSGGTSERDEQFF
DNA: TGTGCCACCAGCGGAGGGACTAGCGAACGGGATGAGCAGTTCTTC

V: TRBV4-1
size: .
J: TRBJ2-3
D: TRBD2
CDR3: CASSPEGLSGGSTDTQYF
DNA: TGCGCCAGCAGCCCGGAGGGGTTAAGCGGGGGCTCCACAGATACGCAGTATTTT

V: TRBV30
size: .
J: TRBJ1-5
D: .
CDR3: CAWDSGGPNQPQHF
DNA: TGTGCCTGGGATTCGGGGGGCCCGAATCAGCCCCAGCATTTT

V: TRBV28
size: once
J: TRBJ1-1
D: TRBD1
CDR3: CASSLLGTANTEAFF
DNA: TGTGCCAGCAGTTTATTAGGGACAGCGAACACTGAAGCTTTCTTT

V: TRBV6-5
size: .
J: TRBJ1-2
D: .
CDR3: CASTRRNYGYTF
DNA: TGTGCCAGCACTCGCCGGAACTATGGCTACACCTTC

V: TRBV7-8
size: .
J: TRBJ2-1
D: .
CDR3: CASSSRGRNEQFF
DNA: TGTGCCAGCAGCAGCAGAGGGAGGAATGAGCAGTTCTTC

V: TRBV3-1/TRBV3-2
size: .
J: TRBJ1-3
D: TRBD1
CDR3: CASSNGQGARGNTIYF
DNA: TGTGCCAGCAGCAACGGACAGGGGGCGCGAGGAAACACCATATATTTT

V: TRBV6-6
size: .
J: TRBJ1-5
D: TRBD1
CDR3: CASSGQANQPQHF
DNA: TGTGCCAGCAGTGGACAGGCCAATCAGCCCCAGCATTTT

V: TRBV3-1/TRBV3-2
size: .
J: TRBJ2-5
D: .
CDR3: CASSQERATRETQYF
DNA: TGTGCCAGCAGCCAAGAGAGGGCAACCCGGGAGACCCAGTACTTC